These 13 T cell receptor beta chains originate from one sample sequenced in a study of regulatory T cells in long-lasting Graves disease. Time point meaning: persistent/refractory GD, antithyroid drugs over 5 years with positive TRAb. There was RNA extracted from PBMCs, and the TCR library was made from it. Construction of TCR beta libraries relied on iRepertoire HTBI primers and on Arm-PCR targeting CDR3 regions. One entry per CDR3 protein results from TCRdb running MiXCR on the multiplex PCR reads. Counted here are some 280,000 distinct CDR3 sequences, roughly a fifth occurring once; the ten biggest clones make up roughly 50%. The material was peripheral blood mononuclear cells (PBMCs), obtained when the disease was refractory, from a patient treated with antithyroid drugs. The receptors derive from a female donor with Graves disease.

The chain couples TRBV10-1 to TRBJ2-1, with 13 bases identical to TRBD2. Germline V gene lookup returns CDR1 WNHNN and CDR2 SYGVQD (reference sequence). The V and J ends lost 8 bases and 10 bases, in that order; junction bases with no gene match: 5. The CDR3 is made up of 13 amino acids. CDR3 sequence: CASSTSGGIEQFF. The CDR3 coding sequence is TGCGCCAGCTCGACTAGCGGGGGGATCGAGCAGTTCTTC.

At least ten counts were recorded for this clonotype. The chain links TRBV6-5 to TRBJ1-1; D call uncertain. Per the germline V gene, CDR1 is MNHEY and CDR2 is SVGAGI. The CDR3 is made up of 15 amino acids. The V and J ends lost 2 bases and 3 bases respectively, with 13 bases between them. CDR3 loop: CASSYLGVSDTEAFF. The CDR3 nucleotides are TGTGCCAGCAGTTACCTTGGGGTATCCGACACTGAAGCTTTCTTT.

V usage is TRBV10-3 and J usage is TRBJ2-1, with 11 bases aligning to TRBD2. The CDR3 covers 14 residues. CDR1 ENHRY and CDR2 SYGVKD come from the germline V gene. After removal of 6 bases from V and 9 bases from J, the junction contained 7 bases not matched to a gene. DNA of the CDR3: TGTGCCATCAGCAATAGCGGGAGGGGCGGTGAGCAGTTCTTC. It translates to CAISNSGRGGEQFF.

The rearrangement joins TRBV20-1 to TRBJ2-5; no reliable D call. Germline-derived CDR1 and CDR2 are DFQATT and SNEGSKA (reference sequence). The CDR3 extends over 14 amino acids. V was cut by 3 bases and J by 1 base, with 12 bases left in between. The DNA for the CDR3 is TGCAGTGCTAGGTGGCCAGGCCGCCAAGAGACCCAGTACTTC. Translated: CSARWPGRQETQYF.

To note about this clonotype: Sequence at one end of the junction differs from germline and may be a read error. The V call is TRBV7-2, the J call TRBJ1-1; D is possibly TRBD1 (6 bases). The CDR3 runs 14 residues. The germline CDR1 and CDR2 sequences are SGHTA and FQGNSA. The CDR3 nucleotides are TGTGCCAGCAGCCCACAGGGTCCAGTCACTGAAGCTTTCTTC. It yields the protein CASSPQGPVTEAFF.

The chain couples TRBV28 to TRBJ2-4, with a weak D call TRBD1 (6 bases). This CDR3 is 12 amino acids long. V lost 7 bases and J 9 bases, leaving 13 bases between the germline ends. Germline assignment: CDR1 MDHEN and CDR2 SYDVKM. CDR3 in amino acids: CASTGTNGIQYF. The CDR3 coding sequence is TGTGCCAGCACGGGGACAAACGGCATTCAGTACTTC.

This clonotype was recorded many times. This chain joins TRBV28 and TRBJ1-5; D gene uncertain. Germline lookup yields CDR1 MDHEN and CDR2 SYDVKM. Trimming left V 2 bases short and J 0 bases short, with 14 bases between. The CDR3 has 17 residues. In DNA form, the CDR3 reads TGTGCCAGCAGTTTAATCCGGCAGACCCTTAGCAATCAGCCCCAGCATTTT. This encodes CASSLIRQTLSNQPQHF. Full variable domain (outside the CDR3, taken from reference TRBV28 and TRBJ1-5): DVKVTQSSRYLVKRTGEKVFLECVQDMDHENMFWYRQDPGLGLRLIYFSYDVKMKEKGDIPEGYSVSREKKERFSLILESASTNQTSMYLCASSLIRQTLSNQPQHFGDGTRLSIL.

The rearrangement links TRBV5-1 to TRBJ2-7; no definite D call. The V end was cut by 6 bases, the J end by 6 bases, with 16 bases between. CDR1 and CDR2 (germline): SGHRS, YFSETQ. The CDR3 contains 13 residues. Here the CDR3 reads CASTWVLGREQYF. The CDR3 nucleotides read TGCGCCAGCACATGGGTTTTAGGACGCGAGCAGTACTTC.

The table lists this clonotype with many counts. The rearrangement uses TRBV7-9 and TRBJ2-5, with D unresolved. V was pared by 8 bases and J by 0 bases, with 7 bases between. There are 12 residues in the CDR3. Per the germline V gene, CDR1 is SEHNR and CDR2 is FQNEAQ (reference sequence). The CDR3 region is CASGGNQETQYF. CDR3 in DNA: TGTGCCAGCGGTGGGAACCAAGAGACCCAGTACTTC.

In this sample, this clonotype turned up a few times. The chain links TRBV25-1 to TRBJ2-7; 11 positions match TRBD2. The V segment lost 4 bases and the J segment 3 bases; nucleotides outside the gene matches: 8. Germline CDR1 is MGHDK and CDR2 is SYGVNS. The CDR3 covers 16 residues. The CDR3, as DNA: TGTGCCAGCAGTGGGAATCTAGCGGGAGGAATCTACGAGCAGTACTTC. This translates into CASSGNLAGGIYEQYF.

This clonotype has at least ten counts. The CDR3 protein is CASSPPGDTYTEAFF. The CDR3 bases are TGTGCCAGCTCACCACCGGGGGACACTTACACTGAAGCTTTCTTT. The V gene is TRBV18, the J gene TRBJ1-1; perhaps TRBD1 as D (6 bases). V lost 0 bases to trimming and J lost 3 bases, with 11 bases between them. CDR3 length: 15 residues. CDR1 KGHSH and CDR2 LQKENI come from the germline V gene. The whole variable domain, filled in from reference TRBV18 and TRBJ1-1, reads NAGVMQNPRHLVRRRGQEARLRCSPMKGHSHVYWYRQLPEEGLKFMVYLQKENIIDESGMPKERFSAEFPKEGPSILRIQQVVRGDSAAYFCASSPPGDTYTEAFFGQGTRLTVV.

There are a few counts of this clonotype. This rearrangement joins TRBV7-2 to TRBJ2-5, with D perhaps given as TRBD1 or TRBD2 (5 bases each). The CDR3 is 13 residues long. Germline CDR1 SGHTA, CDR2 FQGNSA. Trimming took 4 bases from V and 4 from J, leaving 10 bases between them. The CDR3 sequence: CASSSGATETQYF. The CDR3 nucleotides read TGTGCCAGCAGCTCCGGGGCAACAGAGACCCAGTACTTC. The variable domain in full, with the rest retrieved from reference TRBV7-2 and TRBJ2-5, is GAGVSQSPSNKVTEKGKDVELRCDPISGHTALYWYRQSLGQGLEFLIYFQGNSAPDKSGLPSDRFSAERTGGSVSTLTIQRTQQEDSAVYLCASSSGATETQYFGPGTRLLVL.

This clonotype has only a few counts. The gene calls are TRBV20-1 and TRBJ2-2; possible D gene TRBD1, 5 bases. V was clipped by 3 bases and J by 0 bases, with 14 bases between them. CDR1 DFQATT and CDR2 SNEGSKA come from the germline V gene (reference sequence). The CDR3 is 16 amino acids. CDR3 sequence reads: CSARDQGSANTGELFF. The CDR3 region has the DNA TGCAGTGCTAGGGATCAGGGATCGGCGAACACCGGGGAGCTGTTTTTT.